This T cell receptor (beta chain) originates from a study of cytomegalovirus exposure and HLA in healthy donors (dated by TCRdb to about 2017). With respect to the entire study: An earlier analysis of more than 550 of the donors reported 276 Gb of sequence data and some 110 million unique TCR beta sequences obtained from roughly 170 million T cells. The later analysis used no new phenotypic data to find candidate immune exposures, relying instead on TCR beta sequences and their occurrence across donors. An earlier analysis of more than 450 of the donors used high-throughput TCR beta sequencing to judge whether each TCR beta V gene segment behaved as functional or pseudogenic. The study was designed to test whether signatures of past pathogen exposure could be identified by cataloging public T cell receptors. To study patterns of TCR occurrence, a later analysis re-analyzed previously published TCR beta repertoires from 700 or so donors and added high-resolution HLA genotyping. Among 300 to 500 genotyped donors of the cohort, an average of around 220,000 unique TCR beta nucleotide sequences was sequenced per donor, of which about 20% were non-productive. HLA typing covered class I and class II loci at four-digit resolution. Using immunosequencing, the study profiled T cell repertoires from 640 or so subjects and related those repertoires to cytomegalovirus serostatus. In addition to the first cohort of around 670 subjects, a separate validation cohort of 120 different subjects was used. The number of typed donors differed by locus: roughly 620-640 for A, B, C, DRB1 and DQB1; 500 to 550 for DQA1; approximately 610 for DPA1; and roughly 490 for DPB1. Several DR-DQ haplotypes were treated as single units for association and clustering because of strong linkage in the cohort. All discovery cohort repertoires had been generated on a single sequencing platform. Donor age, sex, ethnicity and CMV serostatus were collected together with the repertoire data. To predict cytomegalovirus infection status, the study brought together high-throughput TCR immunosequencing, statistical association of individual TCRs with disease status, and machine learning. In a later genetic analysis, genome-wide SNP genotypes for 398 of the 666 donors were used, and that subset was treated as a discovery cohort. An early release that covered fewer than 750 HLA-typed donors contained about 290 gigabases of sequencing data and tens of millions of unique TCR sequences. Among the approximately 400 genotyped donors, approximately 82% belonged to the genetic ancestry cluster associated with self-reported Caucasian donors. What the work shows at the level of the full study, not this receptor alone: A later genetic analysis reported fewer N-insertions in productive TCRs among donors in an Asian-associated ancestry cluster than the roughly 700-donor mean. Some IMGT-functional V segments, including TRBV6-2 and TRBV6-3, could not be told apart with the 87-base-pair reads, so those segments were excluded. Because some donors lacked HLA typing at each locus, the association tests relied only on the typed subset. Roughly uniform sequencing depth across donors was assumed in presence/absence analyses, although this assumption may not hold. Immune exposure information for the cohort was limited to CMV serostatus. In a later analysis, most CMV-associated TCR beta chains were found to appear HLA-restricted, with HLA associations seemingly driven largely by CMV exposure. The sequencing pipeline was judged likely to have produced a cluster of highly shared sequence variants as a technical artifact. According to a later analysis, parvovirus B19, influenza, CMV and Epstein-Barr virus appeared linked to several top co-occurrence clusters. A later genetic analysis associated a missense DCLRE1C variant with V-gene and J-gene trimming of TCR beta chains, and an independent cohort replicated the association. While some public TCRs were present in many individuals, most TCR sequences turned up only very rarely across donors. According to a later analysis, TCR association rates differed among HLA loci, with DRB1 alleles showing the most associated TCRs and HLA-C alleles showing the fewest. A further reported finding was that TCR beta sequences accurately predicted the HLA-A and HLA-B alleles for most subjects in the first cohort. In an earlier analysis of more than 450 of the donors, most TCR beta V segments were observed in productive rearrangements about 87% or about 30% of the time, broadly matching IMGT annotations. Only TCR beta chains were sequenced in this cohort, and the absence of alpha or paired-chain data limited detectable features. The classifier was reported to diagnose cytomegalovirus status with high specificity and sensitivity in both the original and validation cohorts. Strong co-occurrence of HLA alleles, especially DR and DQ, made assigning TCR associations to individual alleles difficult. In a later analysis, HLA-associated TCR beta chains were found to be more clonally expanded and to have lower generation probabilities than equally common non-associated chains. In a later analysis, more than 15,000 TCR beta sequences were associated with specific HLA alleles at a false discovery rate of 0.05. Linkage disequilibrium might explain the correlated functional status among segregating V segments, but an unknown experimental factor could not be ruled out. The authors suggested that the approach could potentially be extended to other disease states and immunological phenotypes. The study listed 164 TCR beta chains as associated with cytomegalovirus. In vitro tests confirmed that three of the cytomegalovirus-associated TCR beta chains recognize cytomegalovirus antigens. Because counts were too low, seventeen rarely observed V segments, including chromosome 9 orphons, were excluded from the earlier analysis of 500 to 700 of the donors.

Library creation used the immunoSEQ multiplex PCR assay. For the multiplex PCR, a mixture combining 60 forward primers for TCR Vbeta segments and 13 reverse primers for TCR Jbeta segments was used. Amplification of the CDR3 region of rearranged TCR beta genes was performed with a multiplex PCR assay on genomic DNA. The Illumina HiSeq System was used to sequence the amplified TCR beta libraries as 87-base-pair reads. Turning to the authors' computational methods: Across the 700 or so repertoires, a later analysis counted some 80 million unique TCR beta chains, some 11 million of which were shared by at least two donors. Raw reads were error-corrected and collapsed into unique sequences with a nearest-neighbor algorithm that merged closely related sequences to remove PCR and sequencing errors. Alignment of CDR3 sequences to IMGT reference sequences was used to assign V, D and J gene segments. For a sequence to be retained, a match of at least six nucleotides to both a V gene segment and a J gene segment was required. A rearrangement was called productive if the CDR3 had no stop codons and remained in frame with V and J, and every other rearrangement was called non-productive. CDR3 was defined by IMGT convention, running from the second conserved V-encoded cysteine to the conserved J-encoded phenylalanine. The earlier analysis of about 610 of the donors excluded any sequence lacking an unambiguous match to a single V gene segment. In an earlier analysis of approximately 590 of the donors, V segments were called functional above 56.7% productive rearrangements and were called segregating when the between-donor standard deviation exceeded 5%. A statistical classification framework was built to diagnose cytomegalovirus status from the catalog of TCR beta chain sequences. V and J gene assignment, in a later analysis, came from comparing TCR nucleotide sequences with IMGT/GENE-DB human TR gene sequences. The TCRdist pipeline was used in a later analysis to assign CDR3 sequences and most-parsimonious VDJ recombination scenarios. A later analysis defined each TCR beta chain by its CDR3 amino acid sequence plus V-gene family, and excluded reads lacking a unique V-gene family. To address suspected cross-contamination and a sequencing artifact, a later analysis removed a few hundred highly shared, low-generation-probability nucleotide sequences. In a later analysis, a clonal expansion index was calculated for each public chain from normalized within-repertoire ranks of inferred template counts. In a later analysis, generation probabilities were computed with a VDJ recombination model fitted to out-of-frame rearrangements, and the resulting probabilities were checked against IGoR. In a later analysis, hypergeometric tests were used to score TCR-TCR, TCR-HLA and TCR-CMV co-occurrence, with a repertoire-size bias correction applied to TCR pairs. A later analysis estimated false discovery rates by permuting HLA or CMV assignments 20 times. A later analysis grouped co-occurring TCRs with DBSCAN, adding TCRdist sequence similarity when clustering within HLA-allele-positive subsets. Co-occurrence clustering excluded repertoires with fewer than 30,000 or more than 120,000 public chains, plus five with anomalous nucleotide sharing. The immuneACCESS repertoire file appears here via TCRdb, limited to in-frame rearrangements. These files lack a portion of the clones; in checked studies, under half of the deficit traces to unresolved V genes, and the cause of the others is not known. The DNA was the basis for D and trimming; V, J and clone size are from that table. This sample comprises a few hundred thousand clones, 65% to 90% of them detected only once. Approximately 1.5% of the sample is held by the ten biggest clonotypes.

The cohort was made up of 666 healthy bone marrow donors. Cohort members were all nominally healthy when sampled, although unrecorded immune exposures were likely present. The donor tested CMV seronegative, placing the donor among the 350 to 400 seronegative members of the cohort. Each donor provided a peripheral blood sample, and peripheral blood mononuclear cells were used for TCR beta sequencing. The Qiagen DNeasy Blood Extraction Kit was used to extract genomic DNA from the blood cell samples. The cysteine opens and the phenylalanine closes a CDR3 of 14 amino acids. Solely the CDR3 DNA is kept, with 42 bases framed from the first base. V has 0 bases trimmed and J has 6 bases trimmed; junction bases matching no gene number 4. Based on the germline V gene, the CDR1 and CDR2 sequences are SGHRS and YFSETQ. Concerning this clone: Its recognized antigen is unknown. Base quality data are lacking; no much larger clone is found one base away.

This sequence uses TRBV5-1 and TRBJ1-1; 8 junctional bases match TRBD1. The source of this sequence is a girl under 18 in good health and CMV-seronegative. Input material: PBMCs. The CDR3: CASSLAQQGAEAFF. The DNA sequence is TGCGCCAGCAGCTTGGCCCAACAGGGGGCTGAAGCTTTCTTT.